The 14 T cell receptor beta chains below all came from one sample that was sequenced in a study of blood T cell repertoires in COVID-19. Sequencing was performed with immunoSEQ multiplex PCR; in TCRdb, only in-frame clones are kept and a portion is missing. The sample yields 73,000 or so clones, more than 85% seen once. Sequencing was performed on peripheral blood. These receptors all come from a human donor with active COVID-19. The donor label of this sample is uncertain.

The rearrangement links TRBV18 to TRBJ2-7, with a possible D match to TRBD2 (5 bases). V shed 0 bases and J shed 4 bases, with 7 bases lying between them. Germline CDR1 reads KGHSH; CDR2 reads LQKENI. CDR3 size: 13 residues. CDR3 sequence reads: CASSPPLVYEQYF. The CDR3 DNA sequence: TGTGCCAGCTCACCACCACTAGTTTACGAGCAGTACTTC.

This sequence joins TRBV13 and TRBJ2-5; tentatively, D is TRBD1 (6 bases). CDR3 size: 14 residues. With 4 bases removed from V and 2 bases from J, the gap between germline ends came to 11 bases. Looked up from germline, CDR1 is PRHDT and CDR2 is FYEKMQ (reference sequence). The DNA of the CDR3 is TGTGCCAGCAGCTCTGGGGGCGAACAAGAGACCCAGTACTTC. This gives the protein CASSSGGEQETQYF.

The chain uses TRBV6-1 and TRBJ1-5, with D possibly matching TRBD1 (5 bases). V dropped 0 bases and J dropped 6 bases, with 12 bases sitting between them. The CDR3 loop spans 15 amino acids. From germline, CDR1 is MNHNS and CDR2 SASEGT. The CDR3 coding sequence is TGTGCCAGCAGTGAAGCCGGGGGAGGTTTTCAGCCCCAGCATTTT. Translation: CASSEAGGGFQPQHF.

The chain recombines TRBV3-1 (or the pseudogene TRBV3-2) with TRBJ2-3; TRBD2 matches at 15 bases. Germline V lookup: CDR1 LGHDT, CDR2 YNNKEL (reference sequence). The ends lost 4 bases at V and 3 bases at J; junction bases unmatched: 8. The CDR3 has 18 residues. CDR3 bases: TGTGCCAGCAGCCCATGGACTAGCGGGAGGGCTAGGACAGATACGCAGTATTTT. This codes for CASSPWTSGRARTDTQYF.

The chain links TRBV2 to TRBJ2-5; 10 bases align to TRBD2. Germline assignment: CDR1 SNHLY and CDR2 FYNNEI. CDR3 length: 15 amino acids. The V segment lost 1 base and the J segment 5 bases; nucleotides outside the gene matches: 4. CDR3 sequence (DNA): TGTGCCAGCAGTGAAGAGGGACTAGCGATGGAGACCCAGTACTTC. Protein: CASSEEGLAMETQYF. Filled out from reference TRBV2 and TRBJ2-5, the complete variable domain reads EPEVTQTPSHQVTQMGQEVILRCVPISNHLYFYWYRQILGQKVEFLVSFYNNEISEKSEIFDDQFSVERPDGSNFTLKIRSTKLEDSAMYFCASSEEGLAMETQYFGPGTRLLVL.

In this sample, this clone turned up once. V gene TRBV9 combines with J gene TRBJ2-1, with a possible D match to TRBD2 (6 bases). The germline V and J ends were trimmed by 0 bases and 3 bases, with 13 bases remaining between them. The germline V gene encodes CDR1 SGDLS and CDR2 YYNGEE. The CDR3 extends over 16 amino acids. The CDR3 region is CASSVAEGGYYNEQFF. As DNA, the CDR3 is TGTGCCAGCAGCGTAGCTGAGGGAGGTTACTACAATGAGCAGTTCTTC.

The chain couples TRBV13 to TRBJ1-1; tentatively, D is TRBD1 (6 bases). Trimming took 1 base from V and 4 from J, leaving 19 bases between them. This CDR3 is 17 amino acids long. Germline loops: CDR1 PRHDT, CDR2 FYEKMQ (reference sequence). The DNA for the CDR3 is TGTGCCAGCAGCTTAGATGGCAGGGGAGCGGTCGTCACTGAAGCTTTCTTT. Its translation: CASSLDGRGAVVTEAFF.

The chain joins TRBV9 to TRBJ1-1; 8 positions agree with TRBD1. In germline, CDR1 is SGDLS, CDR2 YYNGEE. V trimming: 6 bases; J trimming: 0 bases; junction bases outside the gene matches: 1. The CDR3 consists of 13 residues. The CDR3 bases are TGTGCCAGCAAGGGACAGGTGAACACTGAAGCTTTCTTT. This sequence encodes CASKGQVNTEAFF.

This rearrangement joins TRBV21-1 to TRBJ2-1; the table's TRBD1 call for D was not verified on the DNA. TRBV21-1 is described as a pseudogene. The CDR3 is made up of 16 amino acids. The CDR3 protein is CASSKPTGQGTNEQFF. The CDR3 nucleotides are TGTGCCAGCAGCAAACCCACCGGACAGGGCACCAATGAGCAGTTCTTC.

The rearrangement links TRBV6-2 or TRBV6-3 to TRBJ2-1, with TRBD2 as a possible D gene (5 bases). CDR1 and CDR2 from the germline V gene are MNHEY and SVGEGT. V lost 3 bases, J lost 8 bases, and 11 bases lay in between. This CDR3 has 13 residues. In DNA form, the CDR3 reads TGTGCCAGCAGTTATTGGGTGAGGGATGAGCAGTTCTTC. Translating it yields CASSYWVRDEQFF.

The rearrangement uses TRBV7-2 and TRBJ2-7, with D possibly TRBD2 on 5 matching bases. Germline V gene lookup returns CDR1 SGHTA and CDR2 FQGNSA. This CDR3 region has 15 residues. Deletions cut 6 bases from V and 2 bases from J, with 17 bases between. CDR3 protein: CASSLSPRGPYEQYF. CDR3 sequence (DNA): TGTGCCAGCAGTTTGAGCCCTCGGGGTCCCTACGAGCAGTACTTC. The full variable domain, with the rest looked up from reference TRBV7-2 and TRBJ2-7, is GAGVSQSPSNKVTEKGKDVELRCDPISGHTALYWYRQSLGQGLEFLIYFQGNSAPDKSGLPSDRFSAERTGGSVSTLTIQRTQQEDSAVYLCASSLSPRGPYEQYFGPGTRLTVT.

CDR3 sequence (DNA): TGTGCCAGCAGCTTTCAGGGCGGCTATGGCTACACCTTC. It codes for CASSFQGGYGYTF. The chain joins TRBV5-6 to TRBJ1-2; D is perhaps TRBD1 (5 bases). V was trimmed by 2 bases and J by 4 bases, leaving 9 bases between them. CDR3 length: 13 residues. Germline lookup yields CDR1 SGHDT and CDR2 YYEEEE.

V is TRBV7-9 and J is TRBJ1-1, with a tentative D call TRBD1 (6 bases). Germline V gene data show CDR1 as SEHNR and CDR2 as FQNEAQ (reference sequence). This CDR3 spans 14 amino acids. The V gene lost 0 bases and the J gene lost 1 base, with 6 bases spanning the gap. CDR3: CASSLAGANTEAFF. The DNA of the CDR3 is TGTGCCAGCAGCTTAGCGGGGGCGAACACTGAAGCTTTCTTT.

The rearrangement uses TRBV7-7 and TRBJ2-7; perhaps TRBD1 as D (5 bases). This CDR3 is built from 15 residues. Trimming took 5 bases from V and 5 from J, leaving 19 bases between them. Germline CDR1 and CDR2: SSHAT and FNYEAQ (reference sequence). The CDR3 sequence is CASSLSTATLNEQYF. For the CDR3, the DNA is TGTGCCAGCAGCCTCTCGACAGCCACCTTGAACGAGCAGTACTTC.